These 30 T cell receptor beta chains were sequenced from one sample in a study of identifying expanded T cells in peripheral blood. The repertoire was sequenced with immunoSEQ multiplex PCR; TCRdb's copy has only in-frame clones and lacks some. The sample yields roughly 78,000 clones, 75% to 90% seen once. Material for sequencing was blood. Receptor source: a person aged 18 to 70 in good health.

V usage is TRBV2 and J usage is TRBJ2-1; no clear D. Germline V gene sequence: CDR1 SNHLY, CDR2 FYNNEI. This CDR3 is 14 amino acids long. V was shortened by 3 bases and J by 5 bases, with 11 bases between the two germline ends. The CDR3 region has the DNA TGTGCCAGCAGTGACCAATACTTACACAATGAGCAGTTCTTC. Encoded protein: CASSDQYLHNEQFF.

The CDR3 region has the DNA TGTGCCAGCAGCCCCGGACGGGCCTACGAGCAGTACTTC. Translating it yields CASSPGRAYEQYF. The V call is TRBV7-2, the J call TRBJ2-7; D gene unclear. From germline, CDR1 is SGHTA and CDR2 FQGNSA. V dropped 5 bases and J dropped 2 bases, with 10 bases sitting between them. The CDR3 extends over 13 amino acids.

This clone was recorded once. The V and J genes are TRBV25-1 and TRBJ1-2; the D is unclear. V was pared by 3 bases and J by 4 bases, with 9 bases between. CDR1 is MGHDK and CDR2 is SYGVNS in the germline V gene. The CDR3 is made up of 13 amino acids. The CDR3 region is CASSEMTVYGYTF. CDR3 nucleotide sequence: TGTGCCAGCAGTGAGATGACGGTCTATGGCTACACCTTC.

V and J are TRBV7-2 and TRBJ2-5; D may be TRBD1 or TRBD2 (6 bases each). CDR1 SGHTA and CDR2 FQGNSA come from the germline V gene. V was trimmed by 1 base and J by 0 bases, leaving 9 bases between them. There are 15 residues in the CDR3. DNA of the CDR3: TGTGCCAGCAGCTTAGTAGGGGGGCACCAAGAGACCCAGTACTTC. This gives the protein CASSLVGGHQETQYF.

V and J are TRBV28 and TRBJ2-3; 8 bases are a match to TRBD1. Trimming cost V 6 bases and J 5 bases; bases outside gene matches: 10. The V gene's germline CDR1 is MDHEN and CDR2 SYDVKM. The CDR3 is 15 amino acids. CDR3 residues: CASRVGQEALDTQYF. The CDR3 coding sequence is TGTGCCAGCAGGGTGGGACAGGAGGCGTTAGATACGCAGTATTTT.

The chain joins TRBV5-6 to TRBJ2-7; 10 bases align to TRBD2. Germline CDR1 and CDR2: SGHDT and YYEEEE. The CDR3 runs 14 residues. V lost 2 bases, J lost 7 bases, and 6 bases stayed unmatched. The CDR3 region has the DNA TGTGCCAGCAGCTTTCTAGCGGGAGCAAATGAGCAGTACTTC. Protein sequence: CASSFLAGANEQYF.

As for this clone: This sample also contains other DNA sequences that code for the same CDR3. The CDR3 loop reads CASSRQETQYF. The CDR3 region has the DNA TGTGCCAGCAGTAGGCAGGAGACCCAGTACTTC. V gene TRBV2 combines with J gene TRBJ2-5; the D is unclear. The CDR3 has 11 amino acids. Trimming took 5 bases from V and 5 from J, leaving 6 bases between them. Per the germline V gene, CDR1 is SNHLY and CDR2 is FYNNEI.

V usage is TRBV5-1 and J usage is TRBJ2-7; 7 nucleotides agree with TRBD2. Germline assignment: CDR1 SGHRS and CDR2 YFSETQ. The CDR3 runs 17 residues. V was pared by 4 bases and J by 0 bases, with 13 bases of the junction left unmatched. The CDR3 coding sequence is TGCGCCAGCAGCGCCCAACCTCGGGCTAGCGGCTCCTACGAGCAGTACTTC. Its translation: CASSAQPRASGSYEQYF.

The genes are TRBV19 and TRBJ1-4; D is undetermined. From germline, CDR1 is LNHDA and CDR2 SQIVND (reference sequence). This CDR3 spans 12 amino acids. The germline V and J ends were trimmed by 4 bases and 3 bases, with 3 bases remaining between them. The CDR3 DNA sequence: TGTGCCAGTAGTACACCTAATGAAAAACTGTTTTTT. This gives the protein CASSTPNEKLFF.

This clone occurred once. This sequence joins TRBV7-2 and TRBJ2-6; D is tentatively TRBD1 or TRBD2 (5 bases each). V was clipped by 3 bases and J by 2 bases, with 5 bases between them. This CDR3 contains 14 residues. Per the germline V gene, CDR1 is SGHTA and CDR2 is FQGNSA. For the CDR3, the DNA is TGTGCCAGCAGCTTGGGGGCTGGGGCCAACGTCCTGACTTTC. Protein sequence: CASSLGAGANVLTF.

This chain links TRBV5-1 with TRBJ1-1; D might be TRBD1 (6 bases). The CDR3 is 11 amino acids. Trimming took off 5 bases at V and 10 bases at J, with 12 bases between the two ends. Germline CDR1 is SGHRS and CDR2 is YFSETQ. The CDR3 coding sequence is TGCGCCAGCAGGGCCGGGGGGCGAGCTTTCTTT. Translating it yields CASRAGGRAFF.

This chain uses TRBV7-9 with TRBJ2-7; 8 nucleotides align to TRBD2. Germline loops: CDR1 SEHNR, CDR2 FQNEAQ (reference sequence). The CDR3 sequence is 12 residues long. Losses at the gene ends were 8 bases for V and 5 bases for J; bases not matched to a gene: 5. The CDR3 sequence is CASREGGHEQYF. CDR3 sequence (DNA): TGTGCCAGCCGGGAGGGGGGCCACGAGCAGTACTTC.

The chain uses TRBV25-1 and TRBJ1-1, with no clear D. V lost 2 bases and J 10 bases, leaving 11 bases between the germline ends. This CDR3 has 12 residues. Germline lookup yields CDR1 MGHDK and CDR2 SYGVNS. CDR3: CASSEVRMGAFF. The CDR3 nucleotides read TGTGCCAGCAGTGAAGTTAGGATGGGAGCTTTCTTT.

The chain has TRBV28 and TRBJ1-5; TRBD1 aligns across 7 bases. The CDR3 runs 14 residues. Germline V gene lookup returns CDR1 MDHEN and CDR2 SYDVKM. V lost 7 bases and J lost 2; bases outside the gene matches: 5. In DNA, the CDR3 is TGTGCCAGCACCCAGGGGGACGGCAATCAGCCCCAGCATTTT. As protein: CASTQGDGNQPQHF.

V is TRBV19 and J is TRBJ2-2; D may be TRBD1 (5 bases). This CDR3 is 14 amino acids long. The V end lost 7 bases, the J end lost 0 bases, and 9 bases lay between the germline ends. Germline CDR1 is LNHDA and CDR2 is SQIVND (reference sequence). CDR3 sequence (DNA): TGTGCCAGTAAAAAGGGGACGAACACCGGGGAGCTGTTTTTT. This translates into CASKKGTNTGELFF. Combining the CDR3 with reference TRBV19 and TRBJ2-2 gives the whole variable domain DGGITQSPKYLFRKEGQNVTLSCEQNLNHDAMYWYRQDPGQGLRLIYYSQIVNDFQKGDIAEGYSVSREKKESFPLTVTSAQKNPTAFYLCASKKGTNTGELFFGEGSRLTVL.

This sequence joins TRBV6-1 and TRBJ1-1; D is unclear. The CDR3 spans 14 residues. The germline V gene encodes CDR1 MNHNS and CDR2 SASEGT. The V end was cut by 1 base, the J end by 6 bases, with 12 bases between. The CDR3 nucleotides read TGTGCCAGCAGTGAAGTTAGGTTCCCCCCTGAAGCTTTCTTT. Encoded protein: CASSEVRFPPEAFF.

The chain links TRBV19 to TRBJ2-7; 7 bases agree with TRBD1. Germline CDR1 reads LNHDA; CDR2 reads SQIVND (reference sequence). J lost 3 bases, V lost 7 bases, and 9 bases had no gene match. The CDR3 sequence is 14 residues long. Written as DNA, the CDR3 is TGTGCCAGTAATAAAGGGACAGACAGCTACGAGCAGTACTTC. Translated, it gives CASNKGTDSYEQYF.

The chain joins TRBV4-3 to TRBJ2-7; TRBD1 agrees at 8 bases. With V trimmed by 0 bases and J by 2 bases, 6 bases remained unmatched. Germline values: CDR1 LGHNA, CDR2 YSLEER. This CDR3 has 16 amino acids. In DNA form, the CDR3 reads TGCGCCAGCAGCCAAGATCCCCGGACAGGGACCTACGAGCAGTACTTC. The encoded protein is CASSQDPRTGTYEQYF.

This clone has just a few counts. The chain employs TRBV30 and TRBJ1-3; D not resolved. V was pared by 0 bases and J by 0 bases, with 9 bases between. The CDR3 sequence is 15 residues long. Germline-derived CDR1 and CDR2 are GTSNPN and SVGIG (reference sequence). CDR3 protein: CAWSVTRHSGNTIYF. CDR3 sequence (DNA): TGTGCCTGGAGTGTAACACGGCACTCTGGAAACACCATATATTTT.

This chain uses TRBV10-3 with TRBJ1-1; D might be TRBD1 (6 bases). This CDR3 is 13 amino acids long. The germline V and J ends were trimmed by 6 bases and 6 bases, with 14 bases remaining between them. Germline V CDR1 and CDR2: ENHRY, SYGVKD. CDR3 amino acids: CAIRVGGLAEAFF. For the CDR3, the DNA is TGTGCCATCAGGGTCGGGGGGCTCGCTGAAGCTTTCTTT.

This clone was seen a few times. The chain links TRBV5-5 to TRBJ1-1; D not resolved. CDR1 and CDR2 from the germline V gene are SGHKS and YYEKEE (reference sequence). Trimming took off 0 bases at V and 0 bases at J, with 3 bases between the two ends. The CDR3 length is 13 residues. This CDR3 is CASSLAVNTEAFF. CDR3 in DNA: TGTGCCAGCAGCTTGGCCGTGAACACTGAAGCTTTCTTT.

The chain uses TRBV25-1 and TRBJ2-1; possibly TRBD2 for D (6 bases). The CDR3 runs 14 residues. The germline V and J ends were trimmed by 8 bases and 0 bases, with 11 bases remaining between them. Germline V lookup: CDR1 MGHDK, CDR2 SYGVNS. This CDR3 reads CASEGGYSYNEQFF. CDR3 DNA sequence: TGTGCCAGCGAAGGAGGGTACTCCTACAATGAGCAGTTCTTC.

This clone was counted a single time. V usage is TRBV6-1 and J usage is TRBJ2-3; D assignment may be TRBD1 or TRBD2 (5 bases each). The CDR3 spans 14 residues. Looked up from germline, CDR1 is MNHNS and CDR2 is SASEGT. Trimming cost V 5 bases and J 2 bases, with 11 bases left between them. The CDR3 nucleotides read TGTGCCAGCAGTTCCGGGACGGTCACAGATACGCAGTATTTT. Translation gives CASSSGTVTDTQYF.

By sample fraction, this clone is medium-sized. The chain uses TRBV2 and TRBJ2-7; D unresolved. This CDR3 contains 10 residues. In germline, CDR1 is SNHLY, CDR2 FYNNEI. V lost 8 bases and J lost 2, with 4 bases in between. The CDR3 loop is CASGPYEQYF. CDR3 DNA: TGTGCCAGCGGTCCCTACGAGCAGTACTTC.

The chain combines TRBV12-5 with TRBJ2-7; the match to TRBD2 covers 12 bases. The ends lost 1 base at V and 2 bases at J; junction bases unmatched: 0. The CDR3 runs to 15 residues. The germline gives CDR1 LGHNT, CDR2 FRNRAP. DNA of the CDR3: TGTGCTAGTGGTTTGGGGACTAGCGGGGCCTACGAGCAGTACTTC. The encoded protein is CASGLGTSGAYEQYF.

The V gene is TRBV19, the J gene TRBJ2-3, with D perhaps assigned TRBD1 or TRBD2 (6 bases each). This CDR3 comprises 14 residues. Germline V CDR1 and CDR2: LNHDA, SQIVND (reference sequence). V was pared by 3 bases and J by 13 bases, with 20 bases between. The DNA for the CDR3 is TGTGCCAGTAGTATCAGCTTGGGGGGCCCCCCGGAGTATTTT. It is translated as CASSISLGGPPEYF.

The genes are TRBV7-7 and TRBJ2-3; 7 nucleotides align to TRBD2. Germline V gene sequence: CDR1 SSHAT, CDR2 FNYEAQ (reference sequence). The CDR3 runs to 15 residues. V shed 6 bases and J 3 bases; nucleotides not matched to a gene: 9. The CDR3 DNA reads TGTGCCAGCAGTCCGGGACTACCCCCTACAGATACGCAGTATTTT. Protein sequence: CASSPGLPPTDTQYF.

The chain uses TRBV5-4 and TRBJ1-2; possibly TRBD1 for D (6 bases). V lost 1 base to trimming and J lost 4 bases, with 11 bases between them. The CDR3 loop spans 14 amino acids. From germline, CDR1 is SGHNT and CDR2 YYREEE (reference sequence). CDR3: CASSLPGGGYGYTF. The DNA for the CDR3 is TGTGCCAGCAGCTTGCCGGGGGGCGGCTATGGCTACACCTTC.

The chain combines TRBV18 with TRBJ1-5; a possible D gene is TRBD1 (5 bases). CDR1 is KGHSH and CDR2 is LQKENI in the germline V gene. V dropped 3 bases and J dropped 0 bases, with 6 bases sitting between them. The CDR3 spans 14 residues. CDR3 nucleotide sequence: TGTGCCAGCTCACCGGGGGGTAGCAATCAGCCCCAGCATTTT. It yields the protein CASSPGGSNQPQHF.

The V and J genes are TRBV15 and TRBJ2-7, with D maybe TRBD2 (6 bases). The CDR3 has 14 residues. Looked up from germline, CDR1 is LNHNV and CDR2 is YYDKDF (reference sequence). Trimming pared 0 bases from V and 9 bases from J, leaving 15 bases between. In nucleotides, the CDR3 is TGTGCCACCAGCAGAGATCTCTGGGGGGTTCCGCAGTACTTC. As protein: CATSRDLWGVPQYF.